This T cell receptor beta chain appears in the sequencing data of a study of T and B cells in COVID-19 patients (dated by TCRdb to about 2020). As for the study more broadly: Using TRB and IGH repertoire sequencing of peripheral blood, the study characterized adaptive immunity in COVID-19 patients who had active infection or had recovered. A recovered cohort comprised some 18 patients contributing fewer than 25 samples, mostly after mild to moderate COVID-19 managed as outpatients. Comorbidities linked to unfavorable COVID-19 outcome were present in nine tenths of the roughly 20 patients in the active-infection cohort. For the repertoire analyses, the comparison was an age-matched reference group of roughly 37 healthy donors who were negative for COVID-19 antibodies. A median age of roughly 31 years was recorded in the recovered cohort versus 55 to 70 years in the active-infection cohort. A couple of patients were in both the active and recovered cohorts because samples existed from active disease and from after recovery. In the active-infection cohort, about 60% of the 20 patients were critically ill and required mechanical ventilation or ECMO. Over 8 million TCR sequences were analysed in a TCR and BCR sequence repository that covered roughly 35 patients and some 72 time points. Up to roughly 10 follow-up blood samples were collected per patient, with some samples spanning different disease stages in the same individual. General conclusions and limits of the study: Specific T cell subsets (CD4+/Treg/CD8+) and sorted SARS-CoV-2-responsive or tetramer+ T cells had not yet been sequenced, and these experiments were ongoing. It was stated that prospective validation of the reported TCR clusters was required before the clusters could be put to clinical use. During active COVID-19 the TRB repertoires were highly clonal, but at recovery diversity and richness rose above the levels seen in healthy donors. Strongly skewed TRBV/TRBJ gene usage was reported in patients with COVID-19. A total of 2,000 to 2,500 TCR clusters were exclusive to the recovered cohort, and roughly 31 of those clusters were low-pGen clusters. Few blood samples were available from mildly ill patients while symptoms were present, and early samples from severe cases were likewise scarce. The cohort was considered too small for HLA contributions to COVID-19 susceptibility or severity to be assessed.

Sequenced on an Illumina MiSeq. TRB rearrangements were amplified by multiplex PCR with BIOMED2 TRB-A/B primer pools. Two consecutive PCRs added Illumina-compatible adapters and 7-nucleotide sample barcodes to the amplicons. Phusion HS II polymerase was used for all library PCRs. Amplicons were purified from gel with the NucleoSpin Gel and PCR Clean-up kit, quantified on Qubit, and pooled at about 4 nM. The quality of the amplicon pool was checked on an Agilent 2100 Bioanalyzer prior to Illumina next-generation sequencing. The study's own analysis went as follows. Annotation of TRB rearrangements was performed with MiXCR 3.0.8 using the default MiXCR reference library. Sequences with fewer than 2 reads and non-productive reads were filtered out, and every unique CDR3 nucleotide sequence was treated as a single clone. Clonality, diversity, richness and V-J gene usage were computed in R 3.5.1. GLIPH2 was used to cluster TCRs by CDR3 similarity, and OLGA was used to calculate generation probabilities. Only GLIPH2 clusters with at least four unique TCR clonotypes present in at least three individuals were retained. TCRdb's own reprocessing of the public reads used fastp at Q25 and MiXCR and kept productive beta chains. Rows are unified per CDR3 protein, each entry keeping the most common DNA and genes. TCRdb, not the original authors, processed these V and J calls. The table for this sample lists about 860 distinct CDR3 sequences; 21% of them were counted only once. The top ten constitute 55% to 70% of the sample.

The junction shows trimming of 4 bases on V and 4 bases on J, and the gene matches do not reach 12 bases of it. From its cysteine to its phenylalanine, the CDR3 spans 17 amino acids. Of all the DNA, just the CDR3 is kept, 51 bases in frame from base 1. Looking up the germline V gene yields CDR1 SGHDN and CDR2 FVKESK. Genomic DNA extracted from blood was used in amounts of roughly 220-500 ng for amplification of TRB repertoires. This clonotype was observed a few times. Its specific antigen is unknown. Nothing much larger sits one base from this clone, and base qualities are not available. The chain joins TRBV14 to TRBJ1-1, with 10 bases matching TRBD1. Material: blood. The receptor's source is a human donor with active COVID-19. The CDR3 sequence is CASSPRDRGMGSTEAFF. The bases are TGTGCCAGCAGCCCCCGGGACAGGGGAATGGGAAGCACTGAAGCTTTCTTT. The full variable domain, with segments outside the CDR3 supplied by the reference TRBV14 and TRBJ1-1 proteins, appears as EAGVTQFPSHSVIEKGQTVTLRCDPISGHDNLYWYRRVMGKEIKFLLHFVKESKQDESGMPNNRFLAERTGGTYSTLKVQPAELEDSGVYFCASSPRDRGMGSTEAFFGQGTRLTVV.